What follows is one T cell receptor beta chain and its context. Its cognate antigen is unknown. This record comes from a study of CD8+ T cells in alopecia areata. Study outcomes and limitations: It was observed that many expanded lesional clones persisted in scalp and blood during tofacitinib. Because of a solitary nonresponder, the connection of baseline CD8+ expansion to response stays uncertain.

As for treatment: oral pan-JAK inhibitor, 5-10 mg twice daily. Peripheral blood samples and lesional scalp punch biopsies were obtained from alopecia areata patients. TCR sequencing used cDNA made by reverse transcription of extracted RNA. Repertoires were generated with immunoSEQ multiplex PCR, while TCRdb's copy carries only in-frame clones and drops some. The repertoire holds about 210,000 clones, with approximately 72% as singletons. The CDR3 runs to 14 residues. V was pared by 4 bases and J by 4 bases, with 13 bases between. Germline CDR1 and CDR2: LGHNA and YSLEER. Source: CD4+ T cells sorted from blood, taken around week 44, from a patient treated with tofacitinib. The genes are TRBV4-3 and TRBJ1-2; D is possibly TRBD1 (5 bases). The source is a human donor with alopecia areata. This CDR3 reads CASSPQTGFYGYTF. Written as DNA, the CDR3 is TGCGCCAGCAGCCCTCAAACAGGATTCTATGGCTACACCTTC.